This entry features one TCR beta chain sequence. Germline lookup yields CDR1 SGHAT and CDR2 FQNNGV. Trimming at V came to 3 bases and at J to 1 base, leaving 10 bases not matched to a gene. The CDR3 loop spans 17 amino acids. This record comes from a study of shared clonotypes between healthy human individuals. Turning to the study itself: Donors had three CD4 naive, three CD4 memory, two CD8 naive and one CD8 memory plate apiece.

Sorted-subset replicate PCR reactions were performed with roughly 200 ng DNA, corresponding to tens of thousands of T cell genomes. Profiled with immunoSEQ multiplex PCR; TCRdb holds only in-frame clones, not every one. The sample lists approximately 710,000 clones; around 91% were seen once. The sequenced sample was memory CD8+ T cells from PBMCs. Noted subset: CD45RO+ cells pooled with CCR7-negative TemRA cells. The TCR sequence derives from a man between 18 and 29 years old in good health. Some clones in this sample may be carry-over from other donors' samples. This sequence joins TRBV11-2 and TRBJ2-7; 9 bases agree with TRBD2. The chain's CDR3 is CASSFPRVSGRSYEQYF. Here the CDR3 DNA reads TGTGCCAGCAGCTTCCCTCGCGTCAGCGGGAGGTCCTACGAGCAGTACTTC. The whole variable domain, remainder taken from reference TRBV11-2 and TRBJ2-7, is EAGVAQSPRYKIIEKRQSVAFWCNPISGHATLYWYQQILGQGPKLLIQFQNNGVVDDSQLPKDRFSAERLKGVDSTLKIQPAKLEDSAVYLCASSFPRVSGRSYEQYFGPGTRLTVT.